One T cell receptor beta chain is described in this entry. Its matching antigen is unknown. This sample stems from a study of cytomegalovirus exposure and HLA in healthy donors. Study results and limitations: Researchers reported in a later analysis that a missense DCLRE1C variant was tied to TCR beta V- and J-gene trimming.

Although they were nominally healthy when sampled, donors likely had unrecorded immune exposures. The germline gives CDR1 SGHTA, CDR2 FQGNSA. Trimming took 2 bases from V and 6 from J, leaving 7 bases between them. The CDR3 loop spans 13 amino acids. The PCR used 60 Vbeta and 13 Jbeta primers. The repertoire was sequenced with immunoSEQ multiplex PCR; TCRdb's copy has only in-frame clones and lacks some. The sample lists about 160,000 clones, approximately 84% occurring once. The chain joins TRBV7-2 to TRBJ2-2; D is unclear. The sample taken for sequencing was PBMCs. This TCR came from a middle-aged woman in good health and CMV-seropositive. The CDR3 DNA reads as TGTGCCAGCAGCTTATATCTCTCCGGGGAGCTGTTTTTT. This sequence encodes CASSLYLSGELFF.